The 31 T cell receptor beta chains in this list originate from one sample, sequenced in a study of T cell responses to AZD1222 COVID-19 vaccine (dated by TCRdb to 2020 to 2023). This sample's time point label indicates: baseline before first vaccination. Receptors were amplified or captured by the immunoSEQ multiplex PCR assay. TCRdb re-hosts the immuneACCESS table, in-frame sequences only. Its copies lack some clones; in the studies checked, an unresolved V gene accounts for under half of them, and the cause for the rest is not known. This sample comprises 150,000 to 200,000 clones, 80% to 90% of them detected only once. The top ten clones comprise 6.5% to 8.5% of the sample. This material consisted of peripheral blood, taken on day 0 of AZD1222 vaccination. These receptors were collected from an adult in good health.

This clone was recorded only once. The rearrangement joins TRBV4-1 to TRBJ1-1; 10 nucleotides match TRBD1. The CDR3 runs to 17 residues. With V trimmed by 0 bases and J by 0 bases, 4 bases remained unmatched. Germline V gene sequence: CDR1 MGHRA, CDR2 YSYEKL. Written as DNA, the CDR3 is TGCGCCAGCAGCCAAGAGGGACAGGGGTTGATGAACACTGAAGCTTTCTTT. It is translated as CASSQEGQGLMNTEAFF.

The rearrangement joins TRBV12-3 or TRBV12-4 to TRBJ1-2; D call uncertain. V was shortened by 3 bases and J by 10 bases, with 12 bases between the two germline ends. The CDR3 is 12 residues long. The CDR3 region is CASSFSPRFYTF. CDR3 in DNA: TGTGCCAGCAGTTTCTCTCCAAGATTCTACACCTTC.

This sequence joins TRBV19 and TRBJ2-1; possibly TRBD1 or TRBD2 for D (5 bases each). V was trimmed by 7 bases and J by 5 bases, leaving 15 bases between them. The CDR3 has 14 residues. Germline V CDR1 and CDR2: LNHDA, SQIVND (reference sequence). The CDR3 DNA reads TGTGCCAGTAAAGAGCAGGGAGTCCACAATGAGCAGTTCTTC. Encoded protein: CASKEQGVHNEQFF.

V and J are TRBV9 and TRBJ1-2; possibly TRBD1 for D (5 bases). The CDR3 has 15 residues. V was shortened by 0 bases and J by 4 bases, with 13 bases between the two germline ends. Germline values: CDR1 SGDLS, CDR2 YYNGEE. The CDR3 sequence is CASSVDQGASYGYTF. The CDR3 DNA reads TGTGCCAGCAGCGTAGATCAAGGGGCCTCCTATGGCTACACCTTC.

The V and J genes are TRBV3-1 (or the pseudogene TRBV3-2) and TRBJ2-7, with no clear D. The germline V gene encodes CDR1 LGHDT and CDR2 YNNKEL (reference sequence). V was clipped by 4 bases and J by 3 bases, with 10 bases between them. The CDR3 spans 13 residues. The CDR3 sequence is CASSPYDGYEQYF. The CDR3 DNA reads as TGTGCCAGCAGCCCCTACGACGGCTACGAGCAGTACTTC.

This sequence joins TRBV5-1 and TRBJ2-1, with 8 bases fitting TRBD2. There are 15 residues in the CDR3. Unmatched junction bases numbered 6, after V lost 4 bases and J lost 3 bases. In germline, CDR1 is SGHRS, CDR2 YFSETQ. The CDR3 reads CASSQTGTSYNEQFF. The CDR3 coding sequence is TGCGCCAGCAGCCAAACCGGGACTAGCTACAATGAGCAGTTCTTC. Full variable domain (rest looked up from reference TRBV5-1 and TRBJ2-1): KAGVTQTPRYLIKTRGQQVTLSCSPISGHRSVSWYQQTPGQGLQFLFEYFSETQRNKGNFPGRFSGRQFSNSRSEMNVSTLELGDSALYLCASSQTGTSYNEQFFGPGTRLTVL.

The chain is built from TRBV27 and TRBJ1-2, with D possibly TRBD1 on 6 matching bases. This CDR3 spans 15 amino acids. Deletions cut 4 bases from V and 4 bases from J, with 16 bases between. From germline, CDR1 is MNHEY and CDR2 SMNVEV (reference sequence). The CDR3 protein is CASSWGQGLSYGYTF. The CDR3, as DNA: TGTGCCAGCAGTTGGGGGCAGGGATTATCCTATGGCTACACCTTC.

This rearrangement joins TRBV5-1 to TRBJ1-6; TRBD1 matches 8 bases. Germline V gene sequence: CDR1 SGHRS, CDR2 YFSETQ. CDR3 length equals 16 residues. The V segment lost 1 base and the J segment 7 bases; nucleotides outside the gene matches: 7. The CDR3 region has the DNA TGCGCCAGCAGCTTGTTCATCGGGACAGGCAATTCACCCCTCCACTTT. It translates to CASSLFIGTGNSPLHF.

The rearrangement links TRBV5-5 to TRBJ2-1, with TRBD1 matching over 9 bases. V lost 6 bases, J lost 4 bases, and 5 bases stayed unmatched. The CDR3 contains 14 residues. The germline gives CDR1 SGHKS, CDR2 YYEKEE (reference sequence). The CDR3 loop reads CASTRQGGYNEQFF. The CDR3 nucleotides are TGTGCCAGCACTCGACAGGGGGGGTACAATGAGCAGTTCTTC.

The rearrangement links TRBV29-1 to TRBJ2-5, with TRBD2 identical over 8 bases. Germline V gene lookup returns CDR1 SQVTM and CDR2 ANQGSEA. V lost 7 bases to trimming and J lost 4 bases; unmatched junction nucleotides: 5. The CDR3 covers 12 residues. This CDR3 reads CSATTSVETQYF. The CDR3 DNA reads TGCAGCGCTACGACTAGCGTAGAGACCCAGTACTTC.

The chain uses TRBV7-9 and TRBJ2-3, with TRBD2 matching over 8 bases. Losses at the gene ends were 5 bases for V and 0 bases for J; bases not matched to a gene: 13. CDR3 length: 18 amino acids. Germline CDR1 and CDR2: SEHNR and FQNEAQ (reference sequence). CDR3: CASSLSLMAGGSTDTQYF. CDR3 nucleotides: TGTGCCAGCAGCCTATCCCTTATGGCGGGGGGTAGCACAGATACGCAGTATTTT.

This clone was detected only a few times. V and J are TRBV10-3 and TRBJ1-4; TRBD1 is a possible D gene (5 bases). This CDR3 spans 12 amino acids. The V gene lost 4 bases and the J gene lost 8 bases, with 8 bases spanning the gap. Germline V gene data show CDR1 as ENHRY and CDR2 as SYGVKD. DNA of the CDR3: TGTGCCATCAGTGGGGGGGGAGAAAAACTGTTTTTT. Protein: CAISGGGEKLFF.

The genes are TRBV5-1 and TRBJ2-5; D call uncertain. Germline V gene sequence: CDR1 SGHRS, CDR2 YFSETQ. V was cut by 1 base and J by 1 base, with 5 bases left in between. CDR3 length equals 13 residues. This CDR3 is CASSLLLQETQYF. DNA for the CDR3: TGCGCCAGCAGCTTGCTGCTCCAAGAGACCCAGTACTTC.

The chain combines TRBV24-1 with TRBJ1-2; D call uncertain. CDR1 and CDR2 (germline): KGHDR, SFDVKD. The V and J ends lost 1 base and 2 bases respectively, with 4 bases between them. This CDR3 has 13 amino acids. The CDR3 loop is CATSDFQNYGYTF. Here the CDR3 DNA reads TGTGCCACCAGTGATTTCCAAAACTATGGCTACACCTTC.

The chain has TRBV9 and TRBJ1-1; 7 nucleotides match TRBD1. CDR1 is SGDLS and CDR2 is YYNGEE in the germline V gene. V shed 4 bases, J shed 3 bases, and the junction held 6 bases outside the gene matches. CDR3 length: 14 residues. The CDR3 sequence: CASSYQGGDTEAFF. CDR3 nucleotide sequence: TGTGCCAGCAGCTATCAGGGGGGGGACACTGAAGCTTTCTTT.

The chain couples TRBV6-2 or TRBV6-3 to TRBJ2-7, with TRBD1 identical over 8 bases. Germline CDR1 reads MNHEY; CDR2 reads SVGEGT. CDR3 length equals 15 residues. Trimming cost V 0 bases and J 2 bases; bases outside gene matches: 3. The CDR3 DNA sequence: TGTGCCAGCAGTTACTCATGGACAGGGACCTACGAGCAGTACTTC. Translating it yields CASSYSWTGTYEQYF.

The table lists this clone with a few counts. V is TRBV5-1 and J is TRBJ1-5; no clear D. The CDR3 spans 14 residues. The germline V gene encodes CDR1 SGHRS and CDR2 YFSETQ. Between the trimmed V and J ends, which lost 0 bases and 5 bases, there was a span of 9 bases. The DNA for the CDR3 is TGCGCCAGCAGCTTGGCAGGTCGGGATCAGCCCCAGCATTTT. Translation gives CASSLAGRDQPQHF.

The gene calls are TRBV19 and TRBJ1-2; no firm D call. The ends were cut back, 3 bases at V and 3 bases at J, with 5 bases in the middle. This CDR3 region has 12 residues. CDR1 is LNHDA, CDR2 SQIVND, per germline (reference sequence). The CDR3 sequence: CASSIGDYGYTF. The CDR3 DNA reads as TGTGCCAGTAGTATTGGGGACTATGGCTACACCTTC.

This rearrangement joins TRBV9 to TRBJ2-1; 7 nucleotides agree with TRBD1. The junction had 28 bases not matched to a gene; V was cut back by 3 bases and J by 4 bases. Per germline, CDR1 SGDLS and CDR2 YYNGEE. The CDR3 sequence is 22 residues long. CDR3 DNA sequence: TGTGCCAGCAGCGAGGAGGTATACGGCAGGGGGTTTTTAACCATCTGGTACAATGAGCAGTTCTTC. Translating it yields CASSEEVYGRGFLTIWYNEQFF.

The genes are TRBV5-4 and TRBJ1-1; the D is unclear. V lost 0 bases, J lost 0 bases, and 9 bases lay in between. The CDR3 covers 15 residues. Germline V gene sequence: CDR1 SGHNT, CDR2 YYREEE (reference sequence). CDR3 protein: CASSLGSRMNTEAFF. The CDR3 DNA is TGTGCCAGCAGCTTGGGGTCTCGCATGAACACTGAAGCTTTCTTT.

The rearrangement joins TRBV7-3 to TRBJ2-2, with D perhaps TRBD1 (8 bases). This CDR3 comprises 16 residues. Germline V gene lookup returns CDR1 SGHTA and CDR2 FQGTGA. The V end was cut by 4 bases, the J end by 4 bases, with 16 bases between. The chain's CDR3 is CASSSAGQDTTGELFF. For the CDR3, the DNA is TGTGCCAGCAGCTCAGCGGGACAGGATACCACCGGGGAGCTGTTTTTT.

The CDR3: CASSSQGLTYQETQYF. In DNA form, the CDR3 reads TGCGCCAGCAGCTCCCAAGGACTGACGTACCAAGAGACCCAGTACTTC. The V and J genes are TRBV5-1 and TRBJ2-5, with D possibly being TRBD2 (5 bases). Trimming took off 3 bases at V and 0 bases at J, with 15 bases between the two ends. The length of the CDR3 is 16 residues. CDR1 is SGHRS and CDR2 is YFSETQ in the germline V gene. Full variable domain (outside the CDR3, taken from reference TRBV5-1 and TRBJ2-5): KAGVTQTPRYLIKTRGQQVTLSCSPISGHRSVSWYQQTPGQGLQFLFEYFSETQRNKGNFPGRFSGRQFSNSRSEMNVSTLELGDSALYLCASSSQGLTYQETQYFGPGTRLLVL.

The rearrangement joins TRBV7-8 to TRBJ1-5, with D unclear. Looked up from germline, CDR1 is SGHVS and CDR2 is FQNEAQ. V lost 4 bases, J lost 9 bases, and 13 bases lay in between. The length of the CDR3 is 13 residues. CDR3 protein: CASSSQSPWPQHF. Here the CDR3 DNA reads TGTGCCAGCAGCTCCCAATCCCCCTGGCCCCAGCATTTT.

The genes are TRBV5-4 and TRBJ2-3; possible D gene TRBD2, 6 bases. The CDR3 covers 17 residues. V lost 0 bases and J lost 0, with 14 bases in between. Germline V lookup: CDR1 SGHNT, CDR2 YYREEE (reference sequence). CDR3 in DNA: TGTGCCAGCAGCTTGGTATTCGGGGGTGATAGCACAGATACGCAGTATTTT. Translated, it gives CASSLVFGGDSTDTQYF. The variable domain in full, completed from reference TRBV5-4 and TRBJ2-3, reads ETGVTQSPTHLIKTRGQQVTLRCSSQSGHNTVSWYQQALGQGPQFIFQYYREEENGRGNFPPRFSGLQFPNYSSELNVNALELDDSALYLCASSLVFGGDSTDTQYFGPGTRLTVL.

The rearrangement joins TRBV19 to TRBJ2-7; 10 nucleotides agree with TRBD1. This CDR3 is built from 13 residues. CDR1 is LNHDA, CDR2 SQIVND, per germline (reference sequence). V was pared by 10 bases and J by 6 bases, with 9 bases of the junction left unmatched. The CDR3 sequence is CATSGQGLVEQYF. Written as DNA, the CDR3 is TGTGCCACCTCGGGACAGGGGCTGGTCGAGCAGTACTTC.

This chain joins TRBV28 and TRBJ1-5; a weak D match, TRBD1 (5 bases). The CDR3 totals 14 residues. V lost 5 bases, J lost 5 bases, and 13 bases lay in between. Germline V gene data show CDR1 as MDHEN and CDR2 as SYDVKM. CDR3 bases: TGTGCCAGCAGTAAAAGGGGCCCTTATCAGCCCCAGCATTTT. It codes for CASSKRGPYQPQHF.

This chain uses TRBV9 with TRBJ2-3; 9 nucleotides align to TRBD2. V gave up 0 bases and J gave up 4 bases; unmatched junction bases: 9. CDR3 length equals 17 residues. The germline V gene has CDR1 SGDLS and CDR2 YYNGEE. The DNA of the CDR3 is TGTGCCAGCAGCGTAGAAGCGGGGGGTCCCCGCGCAGATACGCAGTATTTT. Amino acids: CASSVEAGGPRADTQYF. Using reference TRBV9 and TRBJ2-3 for the parts outside the CDR3, the full variable domain is DSGVTQTPKHLITATGQRVTLRCSPRSGDLSVYWYQQSLDQGLQFLIQYYNGEERAKGNILERFSAQQFPDLHSELNLSSLELGDSALYFCASSVEAGGPRADTQYFGPGTRLTVL.

This chain uses TRBV6-5 with TRBJ1-3, with 7 positions matching TRBD1. Unmatched junction bases numbered 2, after V lost 6 bases and J lost 3 bases. The CDR3 contains 13 residues. Germline loops: CDR1 MNHEY, CDR2 SVGAGI. CDR3 loop: CASRQGYGNTIYF. DNA for the CDR3: TGTGCCAGCAGACAGGGGTATGGAAACACCATATATTTT.

The V call is TRBV14, the J call TRBJ1-1; 7 nucleotides line up with TRBD1. This CDR3 spans 13 amino acids. The V segment lost 1 base and the J segment 7 bases; nucleotides outside the gene matches: 3. Germline CDR1 reads SGHDN; CDR2 reads FVKESK. The CDR3, as DNA: TGTGCCAGCAGCCAAGGGGGGACAGTTGAAGCTTTCTTT. This codes for CASSQGGTVEAFF.

The chain carries TRBV4-1 and TRBJ1-1; no firm D call. V lost 0 bases to trimming and J lost 1 base, with 6 bases between them. Germline lookup yields CDR1 MGHRA and CDR2 YSYEKL. The CDR3 spans 14 residues. The CDR3 coding sequence is TGCGCCAGCAGCCAAGATCCTACGAACACTGAAGCTTTCTTT. It specifies CASSQDPTNTEAFF.

This clone appeared once. V gene TRBV4-1 combines with J gene TRBJ2-6; D is uncertain. Deletions cut 0 bases from V and 0 bases from J, with 12 bases between. In germline, CDR1 is MGHRA, CDR2 YSYEKL. The CDR3 runs 18 residues. Here the CDR3 DNA reads TGCGCCAGCAGCCAAGATCCGAATTCCTTCTCTGGGGCCAACGTCCTGACTTTC. As protein: CASSQDPNSFSGANVLTF.